This is a list of T cell receptor beta chains from one sample in a study of blood T cell repertoires in COVID-19. Profiled with immunoSEQ multiplex PCR; TCRdb holds only in-frame clones, not every one. The sample shows more than 100,000 clones, more than 75% of them seen only once. What was sequenced was peripheral blood. These TCRs come from a human donor in a cohort sampled during active COVID-19. Both conserved end residues are part of each CDR3. The D gene is left open where the match is weak. The listing skips clone size in some rows; elsewhere it reads once, few, many or a size class.

D	J	size	V	CDR3	DNA
-	TRBJ2-2	-	TRBV5-1	CASSLGQGNTGELFF	TGCGCCAGCAGCTTGGGCCAGGGGAACACCGGGGAGCTGTTTTTT
-	TRBJ2-2	-	TRBV9	CASKTGWNTGELFF	TGTGCCAGCAAAACAGGGTGGAACACCGGGGAGCTGTTTTTT
TRBD2	TRBJ2-3	-	TRBV2	CASSLEIAGGTDTQYF	TGTGCCAGCAGCTTGGAGATAGCGGGAGGGACAGATACGCAGTATTTT
-	TRBJ1-4	-	TRBV3-1/TRBV3-2	CASSQRGDEKLFF	TGTGCCAGCAGCCAACGGGGGGACGAAAAACTGTTTTTT
TRBD1	TRBJ2-2	-	TRBV11-2	CASSRDREIGELFF	TGTGCCAGCAGCCGGGACAGGGAAATCGGGGAGCTGTTTTTT
-	TRBJ1-5	-	TRBV2	CASSEVERNQPQHF	TGTGCCAGCAGTGAAGTGGAGCGCAATCAGCCCCAGCATTTT
-	TRBJ1-2	-	TRBV5-5	CASSLLSVNYGYTF	TGTGCCAGCAGCTTATTATCAGTTAACTATGGCTACACCTTC
-	TRBJ2-5	-	TRBV7-2	CASSLVLETQYF	TGTGCCAGCAGCTTAGTTCTGGAGACCCAGTACTTC
TRBD2	TRBJ2-7	-	TRBV10-3	CAISEGGGIYEQYF	TGTGCCATCAGTGAGGGCGGGGGGATCTACGAGCAGTACTTC
-	TRBJ2-6	-	TRBV29-1	CSVDNSGANVLTF	TGCAGCGTTGACAACTCTGGGGCCAACGTCCTGACTTTC
-	TRBJ2-7	-	TRBV7-9	CASSLGAFYEQYF	TGTGCCAGCAGCTTAGGAGCGTTCTACGAGCAGTACTTC
TRBD1	TRBJ1-2	once	TRBV4-2	CASSQDCEQGIGGYTF	TGTGCCAGCAGCCAAGATTGTGAACAGGGGATAGGCGGCTACACCTTC
TRBD1	TRBJ1-4	many	TRBV6-2/TRBV6-3	CASSRDRATNEKLFF	TGTGCCAGCAGTCGGGACAGGGCAACTAATGAAAAACTGTTTTTT
-	TRBJ2-5	-	TRBV19	CASSIVAIPSETQYF	TGTGCCAGTAGTATAGTAGCGATCCCTTCGGAGACCCAGTACTTC
-	TRBJ2-3	-	TRBV4-2	CASSPEDGALEGDTDTQYF	TGTGCCAGCAGCCCCGAAGACGGGGCCCTAGAGGGGGACACAGATACGCAGTATTTT
-	TRBJ1-2	-	TRBV27	CASSPRGGKVYGYTF	TGTGCCAGCAGTCCCCGGGGAGGGAAAGTATATGGCTACACCTTC
TRBD2	TRBJ2-1	-	TRBV7-3	CASSLTEGLAPFF	TGTGCCAGCAGCTTAACGGAAGGACTAGCGCCGTTCTTC
TRBD2	TRBJ2-3	-	TRBV24-1	CATSDRGGVADTQYF	TGTGCCACCAGTGACCGGGGGGGGGTAGCAGATACGCAGTATTTT
TRBD2	TRBJ2-5	-	TRBV2	CASSEPGLEETQYF	TGTGCCAGCAGTGAGCCGGGACTAGAAGAGACCCAGTACTTC
TRBD1	TRBJ1-5	few	TRBV19	CASSPFITGTGLQPQHF	TGTGCCAGTAGTCCCTTCATAACCGGGACAGGGTTGCAGCCCCAGCATTTT
-	TRBJ1-2	-	TRBV29-1	CSVSQDTNYGYTF	TGCAGCGTATCACAGGACACCAACTATGGCTACACCTTC
TRBD1	TRBJ2-7	-	TRBV27	CASSPTTGGGGEQYF	TGTGCCAGCAGTCCCACAACAGGGGGCGGAGGTGAGCAGTACTTC
TRBD1	TRBJ1-6	-	TRBV4-2	CASSQEDRGNSPLHF	TGTGCCAGCAGCCAAGAGGACAGGGGAAACTCACCCCTCCACTTT
TRBD2	TRBJ2-7	-	TRBV5-1	CASSLVSGSPYEQYF	TGCGCCAGCAGCTTGGTTAGCGGGAGCCCCTACGAGCAGTACTTC
TRBD1	TRBJ1-1	-	TRBV2	CASMGQGDTEAFF	TGTGCCAGCATGGGACAGGGGGACACTGAAGCTTTCTTT
TRBD1	TRBJ2-7	few	TRBV5-6	CASSLATGYEQYF	TGTGCCAGCAGCTTGGCGACAGGGTACGAGCAGTACTTC
-	TRBJ2-2	-	TRBV15	CATSRGRTGRTGELFF	TGTGCCACCAGCCGTGGGAGGACAGGTCGCACCGGGGAGCTGTTTTTT
TRBD2	TRBJ2-3	-	TRBV19	CASSRISPALARDTQYF	TGTGCCAGTAGCCGGATCAGCCCGGCACTAGCGAGGGATACGCAGTATTTT
TRBD2	TRBJ2-1	-	TRBV4-1	CASSQGASGSSYNEQFF	TGCGCCAGCAGCCAAGGCGCTAGCGGGAGCTCCTACAATGAGCAGTTCTTC
TRBD1	TRBJ2-1	-	TRBV24-1	CATSDPDRVNEQFF	TGTGCCACCAGTGACCCCGACAGGGTCAATGAGCAGTTCTTC
TRBD2	TRBJ2-1	-	TRBV28	CASSPPLRAGGIHNEQFF	TGTGCCAGCAGCCCCCCCCTTCGAGCGGGGGGAATCCACAATGAGCAGTTCTTC
TRBD2	TRBJ2-3	-	TRBV7-3	CASSSSGFDTQYF	TGTGCCAGCAGTTCTAGCGGGTTTGATACGCAGTATTTT
-	TRBJ1-2	-	TRBV2	CASSVSGVPYGYTF	TGTGCCAGCAGTGTATCAGGGGTTCCCTATGGCTACACCTTC
-	TRBJ1-1	-	TRBV6-6	CASSTNQGKEEAFF	TGTGCCAGCAGTACCAACCAGGGTAAAGAGGAAGCTTTCTTT
-	TRBJ2-5	-	TRBV10-1	CASSETRGSETQYF	TGCGCCAGCAGTGAGACCAGGGGTTCCGAGACCCAGTACTTC
-	TRBJ2-1	-	TRBV9	CASSVDVGNEQFF	TGTGCCAGCAGCGTAGACGTCGGTAATGAGCAGTTCTTC
TRBD2	TRBJ2-7	-	TRBV4-1	CASSQTLTSGSSYEQYF	TGCGCCAGCAGCCAAACCCTCACTAGCGGTAGCTCCTACGAGCAGTACTTC
-	TRBJ1-1	-	TRBV29-1	CSVGTALNTEAFF	TGCAGCGTTGGGACAGCCCTGAACACTGAAGCTTTCTTT
-	TRBJ2-7	-	TRBV6-1	CASSEAHNGGYEQYF	TGTGCCAGCAGTGAAGCTCACAACGGGGGCTACGAGCAGTACTTC
-	TRBJ1-5	-	TRBV7-9	CASSGRDSNQPQHF	TGTGCCAGCAGTGGACGGGATAGCAATCAGCCCCAGCATTTT
-	TRBJ2-7	once	TRBV15	CATSRLDRSSYEQYF	TGTGCCACCAGCAGATTAGACCGGAGCTCCTACGAGCAGTACTTC
TRBD2	TRBJ2-3	-	TRBV10-3	CATTSGGDTQYF	TGTGCCACGACTAGCGGGGGAGATACGCAGTATTTT
-	TRBJ2-5	-	TRBV27	CASSLAATQETQYF	TGTGCCAGCAGTTTAGCGGCTACTCAAGAGACCCAGTACTTC
-	TRBJ2-7	once	TRBV4-2	CASSSDSYEQYF	TGTGCCAGCAGCTCCGACAGCTACGAGCAGTACTTC
TRBD2	TRBJ2-3	-	TRBV7-9	CASSFNQREATDTQYF	TGTGCCAGCAGCTTTAACCAGCGGGAGGCTACAGATACGCAGTATTTT
-	TRBJ2-1	-	TRBV7-2	CASSIFRTRDNEQFF	TGTGCCAGCAGCATATTCCGTACGAGGGACAATGAGCAGTTCTTC
TRBD2	TRBJ2-7	-	TRBV7-2	CASSLSLAGEYEQYF	TGTGCCAGCAGCTTATCCCTAGCGGGAGAATACGAGCAGTACTTC
-	TRBJ2-4	-	TRBV10-3	CAISRLSGAKNIQYF	TGTGCCATCAGTCGCCTCTCGGGAGCCAAAAACATTCAGTACTTC
-	TRBJ1-6	-	TRBV19	CASSTTGDSYSPLHF	TGTGCCAGTAGTACCACGGGAGACAGCTACTCACCCCTCCACTTT
TRBD2	TRBJ2-5	-	TRBV7-9	CASSHRVAGVERGQETQYF	TGTGCCAGCAGTCATCGGGTAGCGGGGGTCGAAAGAGGCCAAGAGACCCAGTACTTC